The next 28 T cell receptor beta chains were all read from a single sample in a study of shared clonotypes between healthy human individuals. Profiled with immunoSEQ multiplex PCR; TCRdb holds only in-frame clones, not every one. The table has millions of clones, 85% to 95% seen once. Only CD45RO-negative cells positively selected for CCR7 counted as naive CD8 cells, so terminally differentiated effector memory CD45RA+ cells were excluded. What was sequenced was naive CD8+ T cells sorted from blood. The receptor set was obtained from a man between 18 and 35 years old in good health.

CDR3 bases: TGTGCCAGCAGTGTCTTGGTGCTCGATGGCTACACCTTC. This sequence encodes CASSVLVLDGYTF. The gene calls are TRBV28 and TRBJ1-2; D gene ambiguous. Germline CDR1 is MDHEN and CDR2 is SYDVKM. The V end lost 5 bases, the J end lost 6 bases, and 13 bases lay between the germline ends. The CDR3 length is 13 residues.

The CDR3 coding sequence is TGTGCCAGCAGTTACTTCTCCCTCACAGATACGCAGTATTTT. Its translation is CASSYFSLTDTQYF. The chain couples TRBV6-5 to TRBJ2-3; no reliable D call. V was pared by 1 base and J by 2 bases, with 7 bases between. From germline, CDR1 is MNHEY and CDR2 SVGAGI. The CDR3 runs 14 residues.

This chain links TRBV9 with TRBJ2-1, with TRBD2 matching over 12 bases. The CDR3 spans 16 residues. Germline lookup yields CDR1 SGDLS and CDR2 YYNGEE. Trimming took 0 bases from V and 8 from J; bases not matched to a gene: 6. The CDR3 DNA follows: TGTGCCAGCAGCGTAGGGACTAGCGGGGTGATGGATGAGCAGTTCTTC. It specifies CASSVGTSGVMDEQFF.

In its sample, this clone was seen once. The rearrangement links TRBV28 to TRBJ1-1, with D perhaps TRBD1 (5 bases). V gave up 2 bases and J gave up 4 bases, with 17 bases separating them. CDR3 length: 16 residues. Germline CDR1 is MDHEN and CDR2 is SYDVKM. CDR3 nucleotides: TGTGCCAGCAGTTTACCCTACCCCAGGGCTTCCACTGAAGCTTTCTTT. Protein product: CASSLPYPRASTEAFF.

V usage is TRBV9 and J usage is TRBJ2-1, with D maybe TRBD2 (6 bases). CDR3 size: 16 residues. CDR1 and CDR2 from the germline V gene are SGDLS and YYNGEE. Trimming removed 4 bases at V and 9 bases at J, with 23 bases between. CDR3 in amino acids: CASSPNNQLAPTEQFF. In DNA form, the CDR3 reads TGTGCCAGCAGCCCGAATAACCAACTAGCACCAACTGAGCAGTTCTTC.

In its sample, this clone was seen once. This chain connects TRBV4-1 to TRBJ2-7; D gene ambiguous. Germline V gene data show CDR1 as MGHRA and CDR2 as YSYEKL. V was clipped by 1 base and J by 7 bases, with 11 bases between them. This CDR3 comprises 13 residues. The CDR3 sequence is CASSQGLSLEQYF. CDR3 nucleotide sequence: TGCGCCAGCAGCCAAGGGCTCTCCTTGGAGCAGTACTTC.

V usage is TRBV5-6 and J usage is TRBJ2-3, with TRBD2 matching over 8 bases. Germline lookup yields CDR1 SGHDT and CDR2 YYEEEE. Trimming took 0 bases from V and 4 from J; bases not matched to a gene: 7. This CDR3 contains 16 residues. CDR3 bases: TGTGCCAGCAGCTTGGGGACAGCGGGGGACGCAGATACGCAGTATTTT. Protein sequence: CASSLGTAGDADTQYF.

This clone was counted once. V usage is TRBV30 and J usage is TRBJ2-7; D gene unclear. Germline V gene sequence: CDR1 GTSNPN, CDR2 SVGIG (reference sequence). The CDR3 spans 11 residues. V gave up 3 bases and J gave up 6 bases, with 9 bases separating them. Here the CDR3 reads CAWSPQSEQYF. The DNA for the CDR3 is TGTGCCTGGAGCCCACAGTCCGAGCAGTACTTC. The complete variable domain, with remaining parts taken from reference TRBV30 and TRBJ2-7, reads SQTIHQWPATLVQPVGSPLSLECTVEGTSNPNLYWYRQAAGRGLQLLFYSVGIGQISSEVPQNLSASRPQDRQFILSSKKLLLSDSGFYLCAWSPQSEQYFGPGTRLTVT.

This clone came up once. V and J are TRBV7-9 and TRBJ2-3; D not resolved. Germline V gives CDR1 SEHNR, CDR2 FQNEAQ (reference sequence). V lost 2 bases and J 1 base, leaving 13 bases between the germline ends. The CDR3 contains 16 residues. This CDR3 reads CASSLRTDGRTDTQYF. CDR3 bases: TGTGCCAGCAGCTTAAGGACGGACGGACGCACAGATACGCAGTATTTT.

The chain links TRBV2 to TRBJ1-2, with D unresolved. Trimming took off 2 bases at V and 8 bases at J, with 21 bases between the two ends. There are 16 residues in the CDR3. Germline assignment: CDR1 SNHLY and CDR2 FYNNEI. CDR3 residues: CASSERKVSSYKGYTF. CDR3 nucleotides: TGTGCCAGCAGTGAAAGGAAGGTCAGTTCTTATAAAGGCTACACCTTC.

In DNA form, the CDR3 reads TGCGCCAGCAGCTTGGCCCCGGTCCGCGAGCAGTACTTC. It translates to CASSLAPVREQYF. The V and J genes are TRBV5-1 and TRBJ2-7; no reliable D call. The germline gives CDR1 SGHRS, CDR2 YFSETQ. The CDR3 totals 13 residues. Trimming took off 0 bases at V and 6 bases at J, with 10 bases between the two ends.

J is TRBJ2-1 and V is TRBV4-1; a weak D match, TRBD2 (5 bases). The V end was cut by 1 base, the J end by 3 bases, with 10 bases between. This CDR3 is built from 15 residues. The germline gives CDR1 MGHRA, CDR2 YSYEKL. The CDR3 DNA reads TGCGCCAGCAGCCAAGCACTGGGAGACTACAATGAGCAGTTCTTC. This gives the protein CASSQALGDYNEQFF.

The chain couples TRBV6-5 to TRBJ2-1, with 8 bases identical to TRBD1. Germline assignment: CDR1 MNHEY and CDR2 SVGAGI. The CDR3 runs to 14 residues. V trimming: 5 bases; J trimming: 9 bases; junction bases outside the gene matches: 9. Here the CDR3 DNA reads TGTGCCAGCAGTCAGGACAGGGACGCAAGTGAGCAGTTCTTC. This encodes CASSQDRDASEQFF.

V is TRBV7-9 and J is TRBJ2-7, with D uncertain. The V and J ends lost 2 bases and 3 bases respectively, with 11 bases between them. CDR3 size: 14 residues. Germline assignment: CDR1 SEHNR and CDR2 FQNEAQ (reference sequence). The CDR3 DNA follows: TGTGCCAGCAGCTTATCAAAGGGCCTCTACGAGCAGTACTTC. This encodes CASSLSKGLYEQYF.

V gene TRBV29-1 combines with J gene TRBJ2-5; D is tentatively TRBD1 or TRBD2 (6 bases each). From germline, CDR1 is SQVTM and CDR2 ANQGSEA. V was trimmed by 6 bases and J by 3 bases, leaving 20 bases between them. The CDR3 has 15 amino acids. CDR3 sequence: CSVAGYWTAEETQYF. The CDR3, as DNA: TGCAGCGTGGCGGGGTACTGGACAGCCGAAGAGACCCAGTACTTC.

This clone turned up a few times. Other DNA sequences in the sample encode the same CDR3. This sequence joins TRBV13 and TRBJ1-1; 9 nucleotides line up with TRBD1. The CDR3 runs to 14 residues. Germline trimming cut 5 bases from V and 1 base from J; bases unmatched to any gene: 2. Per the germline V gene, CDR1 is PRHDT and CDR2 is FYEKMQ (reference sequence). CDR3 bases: TGTGCCAGCAGCCTGGGACAGGGGAACACTGAAGCTTTCTTT. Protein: CASSLGQGNTEAFF.

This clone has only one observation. The CDR3 DNA reads as TGTGCCTGGACCCCGGACAGGGATAATTCACCCCTCCACTTT. This gives the protein CAWTPDRDNSPLHF. This chain connects TRBV30 to TRBJ1-6, with TRBD1 identical over 8 bases. The ends lost 4 bases at V and 5 bases at J; junction bases unmatched: 4. CDR1 and CDR2 (germline): GTSNPN, SVGIG (reference sequence). The CDR3 sequence is 14 residues long. Looking up the rest from reference TRBV30 and TRBJ1-6 gives the full variable domain: SQTIHQWPATLVQPVGSPLSLECTVEGTSNPNLYWYRQAAGRGLQLLFYSVGIGQISSEVPQNLSASRPQDRQFILSSKKLLLSDSGFYLCAWTPDRDNSPLHFGNGTRLTVT.

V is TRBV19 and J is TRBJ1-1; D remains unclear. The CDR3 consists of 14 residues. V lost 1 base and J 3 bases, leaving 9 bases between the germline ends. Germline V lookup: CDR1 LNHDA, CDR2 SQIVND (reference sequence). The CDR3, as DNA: TGTGCCAGTAGTATAGTCTTAGCAGACACTGAAGCTTTCTTT. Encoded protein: CASSIVLADTEAFF.

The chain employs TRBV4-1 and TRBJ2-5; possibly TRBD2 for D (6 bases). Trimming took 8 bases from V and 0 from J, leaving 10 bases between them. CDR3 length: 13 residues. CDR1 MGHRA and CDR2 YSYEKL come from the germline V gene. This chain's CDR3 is CASGRGYQETQYF. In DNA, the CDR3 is TGCGCCAGCGGTCGGGGGTACCAAGAGACCCAGTACTTC.

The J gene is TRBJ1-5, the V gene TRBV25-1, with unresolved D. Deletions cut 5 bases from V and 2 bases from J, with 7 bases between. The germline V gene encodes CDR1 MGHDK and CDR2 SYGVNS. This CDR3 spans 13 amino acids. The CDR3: CASSPRGNQPQHF. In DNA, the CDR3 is TGTGCCAGCAGTCCCCGGGGCAATCAGCCCCAGCATTTT.

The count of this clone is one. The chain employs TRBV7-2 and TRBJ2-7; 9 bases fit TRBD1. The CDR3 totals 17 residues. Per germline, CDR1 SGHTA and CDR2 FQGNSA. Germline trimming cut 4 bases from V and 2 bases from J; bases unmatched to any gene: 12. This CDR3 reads CASSYSGTGRGAYEQYF. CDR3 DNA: TGTGCCAGCAGCTATTCCGGGACAGGGAGAGGGGCCTACGAGCAGTACTTC.

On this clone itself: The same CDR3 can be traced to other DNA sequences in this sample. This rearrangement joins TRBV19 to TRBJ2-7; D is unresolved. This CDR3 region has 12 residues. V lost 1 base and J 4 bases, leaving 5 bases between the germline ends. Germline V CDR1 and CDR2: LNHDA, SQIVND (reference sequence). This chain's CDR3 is CASSIGAYEQYF. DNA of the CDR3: TGTGCCAGTAGTATAGGCGCGTACGAGCAGTACTTC.

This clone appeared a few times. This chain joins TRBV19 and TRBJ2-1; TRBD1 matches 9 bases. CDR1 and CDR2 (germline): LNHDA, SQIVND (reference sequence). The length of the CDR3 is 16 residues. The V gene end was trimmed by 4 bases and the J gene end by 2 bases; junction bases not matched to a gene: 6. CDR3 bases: TGTGCCAGTAGTAGACCGGACAGGGGAACCTACAATGAGCAGTTCTTC. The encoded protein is CASSRPDRGTYNEQFF.

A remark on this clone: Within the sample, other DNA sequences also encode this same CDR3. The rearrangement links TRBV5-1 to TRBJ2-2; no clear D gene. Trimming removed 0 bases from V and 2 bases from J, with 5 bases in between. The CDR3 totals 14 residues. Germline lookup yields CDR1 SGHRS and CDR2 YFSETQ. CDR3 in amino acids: CASSLVVNTGELFF. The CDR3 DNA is TGCGCCAGCAGCTTGGTGGTTAACACCGGGGAGCTGTTTTTT.

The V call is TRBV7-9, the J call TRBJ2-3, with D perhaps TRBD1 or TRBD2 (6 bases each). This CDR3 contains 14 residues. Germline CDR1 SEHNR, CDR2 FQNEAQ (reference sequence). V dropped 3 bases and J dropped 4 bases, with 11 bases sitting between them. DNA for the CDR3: TGTGCCAGCAGCTTGGGGGGCGAGGCAGATACGCAGTATTTT. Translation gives CASSLGGEADTQYF.

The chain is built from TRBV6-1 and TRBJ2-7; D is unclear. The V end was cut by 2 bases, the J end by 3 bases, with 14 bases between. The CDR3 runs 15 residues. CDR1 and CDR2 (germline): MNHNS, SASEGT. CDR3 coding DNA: TGTGCCAGCAGTGAATCCCTTGGGCTGAGCTACGAGCAGTACTTC. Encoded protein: CASSESLGLSYEQYF.

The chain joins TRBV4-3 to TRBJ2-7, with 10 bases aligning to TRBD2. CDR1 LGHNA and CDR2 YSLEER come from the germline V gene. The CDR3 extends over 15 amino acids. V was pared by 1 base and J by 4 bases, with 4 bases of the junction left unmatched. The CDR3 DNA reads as TGCGCCAGCAGCCAAGTTAGACTAGCGGGTTACGAGCAGTACTTC. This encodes CASSQVRLAGYEQYF.

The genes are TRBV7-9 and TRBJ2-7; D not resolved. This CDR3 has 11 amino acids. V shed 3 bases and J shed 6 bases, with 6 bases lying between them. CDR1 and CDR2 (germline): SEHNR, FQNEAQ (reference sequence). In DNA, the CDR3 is TGTGCCAGCAGCTTCGGACCCGAGCAGTACTTC. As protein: CASSFGPEQYF.